These 17 T cell receptor beta chains originate from one sample sequenced in a study of blood T cell repertoires in COVID-19. TCRdb's table, derived via immunoSEQ multiplex PCR, lists solely in-frame clones and lacks some. The table has some 100,000 clones, around 79% seen once. The sample comprised peripheral blood. The receptors derive from a man in his fifties with acute or convalescent COVID-19.

V is TRBV3-1 (or the pseudogene TRBV3-2) and J is TRBJ1-6; D perhaps matches TRBD1 (6 bases). The CDR3 spans 13 residues. V lost 3 bases, J lost 9 bases, and 9 bases lay in between. Germline V gene data show CDR1 as LGHDT and CDR2 as YNNKEL (reference sequence). CDR3 loop: CASSQDSSSPLHF. The CDR3 DNA is TGTGCCAGCAGCCAGGACAGTTCTTCACCCCTCCACTTT.

This chain connects TRBV9 to TRBJ1-1; D is perhaps TRBD1 (6 bases). The CDR3 length is 14 residues. Germline V gene sequence: CDR1 SGDLS, CDR2 YYNGEE. V gave up 2 bases and J gave up 3 bases, with 11 bases separating them. The CDR3 nucleotides are TGTGCCAGCAGCGTGGAACGGACAGACACTGAAGCTTTCTTT. Its protein is CASSVERTDTEAFF.

The V call is TRBV11-1, the J call TRBJ1-1; D is perhaps TRBD1 (6 bases). The CDR3 is 13 amino acids. Germline values: CDR1 SGHAT, CDR2 FQDESV (reference sequence). The V end lost 5 bases, the J end lost 9 bases, and 16 bases lay between the germline ends. The CDR3, as DNA: TGTGCCAGCAGCCCACCCGTAGGGGGAAAAGCTTTCTTT. It encodes CASSPPVGGKAFF.

The V and J genes are TRBV30 and TRBJ1-5; 9 bases line up with TRBD1. Germline-derived CDR1 and CDR2 are GTSNPN and SVGIG (reference sequence). The CDR3 is 13 residues long. The V segment lost 4 bases and the J segment 4 bases; nucleotides outside the gene matches: 2. CDR3 coding DNA: TGTGCCTGGAAGACAGGGGGGAATCAGCCCCAGCATTTT. This encodes CAWKTGGNQPQHF.

The chain couples TRBV27 to TRBJ2-7; the match to TRBD2 covers 11 bases. Germline lookup yields CDR1 MNHEY and CDR2 SMNVEV (reference sequence). This CDR3 contains 16 residues. The V segment lost 1 base and the J segment 2 bases; nucleotides outside the gene matches: 4. The CDR3 sequence: CASSLWVAGGPYEQYF. The DNA of the CDR3 is TGTGCCAGCAGTTTATGGGTAGCGGGGGGGCCCTACGAGCAGTACTTC.

This chain joins TRBV18 and TRBJ2-5; tentative D call: TRBD1 (5 bases). The V gene's germline CDR1 is KGHSH and CDR2 LQKENI. The CDR3 runs to 13 residues. Between the trimmed V and J ends, which lost 4 bases and 5 bases, there was a span of 11 bases. The CDR3 here is CASSQGPRETQYF. The CDR3 region has the DNA TGTGCCAGCTCACAGGGGCCCAGGGAGACCCAGTACTTC.

The J gene is TRBJ2-4, the V gene TRBV5-1, with 7 bases that match TRBD1. The CDR3 is 15 residues long. Germline V gene lookup returns CDR1 SGHRS and CDR2 YFSETQ. V shed 4 bases and J 3 bases; nucleotides not matched to a gene: 7. CDR3 region: CASSPRDSFKNIQYF. CDR3 coding DNA: TGCGCCAGCAGCCCACGGGACAGTTTCAAAAACATTCAGTACTTC.

V is TRBV3-1 (or the pseudogene TRBV3-2) and J is TRBJ2-2; 10 nucleotides agree with TRBD2. CDR1 is LGHDT, CDR2 YNNKEL, per germline (reference sequence). V shed 2 bases, J shed 7 bases, and the junction held 4 bases outside the gene matches. The CDR3 loop spans 15 amino acids. As DNA, the CDR3 is TGTGCCAGCAGCCAACTAGCGGGAGTTGACGGGGAGCTGTTTTTT. It encodes CASSQLAGVDGELFF.

For this clone: Other DNA variants within this sample encode the same CDR3. The V and J genes are TRBV15 and TRBJ2-7; TRBD1 aligns across 7 bases. Germline V gene data show CDR1 as LNHNV and CDR2 as YYDKDF (reference sequence). Germline trimming cut 1 base from V and 2 bases from J; bases unmatched to any gene: 2. This CDR3 is built from 14 residues. As DNA, the CDR3 is TGTGCCACCAGCAGAGGCCAGGGGGCCTACGAGCAGTACTTC. Translation gives CATSRGQGAYEQYF.

This rearrangement joins TRBV6-5 to TRBJ1-3; tentatively, D is TRBD1 (6 bases). Germline values: CDR1 MNHEY, CDR2 SVGAGI. This CDR3 has 15 residues. The V gene lost 5 bases and the J gene lost 2 bases, with 13 bases spanning the gap. The DNA of the CDR3 is TGTGCCAGCAGTACCACCGGGACAACTGGAAACACCATATATTTT. Amino acid sequence: CASSTTGTTGNTIYF.

The V call is TRBV20-1, the J call TRBJ1-2, with unresolved D. CDR1 is DFQATT, CDR2 SNEGSKA, per germline (reference sequence). V was pared by 1 base and J by 4 bases, with 4 bases between. The CDR3 length is 11 residues. CDR3: CSARAFYGYTF. The CDR3, as DNA: TGCAGTGCTAGAGCTTTCTATGGCTACACCTTC.

The rearrangement uses TRBV2 and TRBJ2-1, with 12 bases matching TRBD2. The V gene's germline CDR1 is SNHLY and CDR2 FYNNEI. CDR3 length: 16 amino acids. Trimming took 4 bases from V and 2 from J; bases not matched to a gene: 3. CDR3 sequence: CASSATSGSPYNEQFF. The CDR3 DNA reads TGTGCCAGCAGTGCGACTAGCGGGAGTCCCTACAATGAGCAGTTCTTC. The variable domain in full, completed from reference TRBV2 and TRBJ2-1, reads EPEVTQTPSHQVTQMGQEVILRCVPISNHLYFYWYRQILGQKVEFLVSFYNNEISEKSEIFDDQFSVERPDGSNFTLKIRSTKLEDSAMYFCASSATSGSPYNEQFFGPGTRLTVL.

The sample holds one count of this clone. The chain uses TRBV10-3 and TRBJ2-2; TRBD1 aligns across 7 bases. The CDR3 is made up of 16 amino acids. Trimming took 3 bases from V and 0 from J; bases not matched to a gene: 4. Germline V CDR1 and CDR2: ENHRY, SYGVKD. CDR3 in DNA: TGTGCCATCAGTGACCCCGGGACAGCGAACACCGGGGAGCTGTTTTTT. It encodes CAISDPGTANTGELFF.

This chain joins TRBV6-1 and TRBJ1-3; the match to TRBD1 covers 10 bases. CDR1 and CDR2 (germline): MNHNS, SASEGT. This CDR3 has 18 amino acids. Trimming at V came to 0 bases and at J to 4 bases, leaving 9 bases not matched to a gene. CDR3 residues: CASSEAPGQGKSGNTIYF. CDR3 nucleotide sequence: TGTGCCAGCAGTGAAGCTCCGGGACAGGGGAAATCAGGAAACACCATATATTTT.

CDR3 protein: CASSLLGLARETQYF. In nucleotides, the CDR3 is TGCGCCAGCAGCCTCCTCGGACTAGCCCGGGAGACCCAGTACTTC. The genes are TRBV4-1 and TRBJ2-5, with 8 bases aligning to TRBD2. Trimming cost V 4 bases and J 5 bases; bases outside gene matches: 9. The germline V gene has CDR1 MGHRA and CDR2 YSYEKL. The CDR3 runs to 15 residues.

The V gene is TRBV7-6, the J gene TRBJ2-1, with a possible D match to TRBD2 (5 bases). CDR3 length equals 17 residues. The V end lost 1 base, the J end lost 2 bases, and 15 bases lay between the germline ends. CDR1 and CDR2 (germline): SGHVS, FNYEAQ. The chain's CDR3 is CASSLVGSTGTYNEQFF. DNA for the CDR3: TGTGCCAGCAGCTTAGTTGGTTCGACGGGAACCTACAATGAGCAGTTCTTC.

CDR3 protein: CASTQPGGGEAFF. The CDR3 DNA sequence: TGTGCCAGCACCCAACCCGGCGGCGGAGAAGCTTTCTTT. The chain joins TRBV28 to TRBJ1-1; D not certain. The V gene's germline CDR1 is MDHEN and CDR2 SYDVKM. The germline V and J ends were trimmed by 7 bases and 8 bases, with 17 bases remaining between them. This CDR3 spans 13 amino acids. Full variable domain (rest looked up from reference TRBV28 and TRBJ1-1): DVKVTQSSRYLVKRTGEKVFLECVQDMDHENMFWYRQDPGLGLRLIYFSYDVKMKEKGDIPEGYSVSREKKERFSLILESASTNQTSMYLCASTQPGGGEAFFGQGTRLTVV.